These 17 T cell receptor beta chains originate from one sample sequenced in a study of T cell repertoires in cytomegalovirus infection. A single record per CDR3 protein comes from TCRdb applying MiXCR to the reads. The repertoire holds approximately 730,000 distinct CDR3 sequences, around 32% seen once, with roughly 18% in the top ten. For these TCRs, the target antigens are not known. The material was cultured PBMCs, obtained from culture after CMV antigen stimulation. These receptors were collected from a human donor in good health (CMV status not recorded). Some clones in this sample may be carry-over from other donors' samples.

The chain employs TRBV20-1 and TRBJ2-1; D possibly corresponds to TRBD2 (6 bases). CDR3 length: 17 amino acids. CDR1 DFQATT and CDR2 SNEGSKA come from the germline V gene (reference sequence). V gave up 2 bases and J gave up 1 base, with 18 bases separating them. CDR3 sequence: CSARPLPLRESYNEQFF. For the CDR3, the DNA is TGCAGTGCTAGACCTTTGCCTTTGCGGGAATCCTACAATGAGCAGTTCTTC.

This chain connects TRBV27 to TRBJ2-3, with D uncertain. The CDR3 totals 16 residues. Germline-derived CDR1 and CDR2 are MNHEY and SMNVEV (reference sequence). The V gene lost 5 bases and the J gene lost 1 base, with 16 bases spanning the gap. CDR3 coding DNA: TGTGCCAGCAGTATGAGCGCGGACGACCGCACAGATACGCAGTATTTT. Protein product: CASSMSADDRTDTQYF.

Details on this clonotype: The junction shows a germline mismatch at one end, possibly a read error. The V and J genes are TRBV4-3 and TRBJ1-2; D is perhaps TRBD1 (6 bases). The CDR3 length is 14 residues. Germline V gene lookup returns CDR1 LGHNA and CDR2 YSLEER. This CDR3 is CASSQGRTASGYTF. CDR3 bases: TGCGCCAGTAGCCAAGGAAGGACAGCAAGTGGCTACACCTTC.

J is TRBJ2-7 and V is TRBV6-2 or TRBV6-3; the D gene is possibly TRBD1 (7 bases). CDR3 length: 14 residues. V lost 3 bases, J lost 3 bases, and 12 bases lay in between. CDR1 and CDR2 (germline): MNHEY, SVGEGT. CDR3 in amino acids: CASSYRRDSYEQYF. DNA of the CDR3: TGTGCCAGCAGTTATAGGAGGGACAGCTACGAGCAGTACTTC.

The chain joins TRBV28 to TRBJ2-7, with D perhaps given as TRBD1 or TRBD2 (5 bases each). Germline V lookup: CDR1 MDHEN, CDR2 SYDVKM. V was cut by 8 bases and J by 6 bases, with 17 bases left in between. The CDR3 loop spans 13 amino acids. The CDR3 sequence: CASRLSGHGEQYF. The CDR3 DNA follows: TGTGCCAGCCGCCTATCGGGGCACGGCGAGCAGTACTTC.

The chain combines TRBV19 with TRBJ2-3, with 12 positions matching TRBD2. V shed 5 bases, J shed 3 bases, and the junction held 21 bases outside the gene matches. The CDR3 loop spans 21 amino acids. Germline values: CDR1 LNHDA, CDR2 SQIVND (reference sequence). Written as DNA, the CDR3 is TGTGCCAGTAGTGCCAGCGGTTTTGGGGGTGGACTAGCGGGACGTACAGATACGCAGTATTTT. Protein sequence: CASSASGFGGGLAGRTDTQYF.

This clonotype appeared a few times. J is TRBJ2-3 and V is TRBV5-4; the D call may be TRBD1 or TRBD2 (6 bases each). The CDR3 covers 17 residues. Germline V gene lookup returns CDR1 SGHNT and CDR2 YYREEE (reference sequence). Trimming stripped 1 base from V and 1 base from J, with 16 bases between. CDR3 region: CASSLWGAPAGTDTQYF. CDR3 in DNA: TGTGCCAGCAGCTTGTGGGGGGCGCCAGCGGGCACAGATACGCAGTATTTT.

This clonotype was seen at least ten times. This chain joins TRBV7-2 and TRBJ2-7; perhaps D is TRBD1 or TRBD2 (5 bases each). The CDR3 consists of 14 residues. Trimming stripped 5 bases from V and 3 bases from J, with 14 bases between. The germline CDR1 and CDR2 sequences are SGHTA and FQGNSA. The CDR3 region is CASSVGRTLYEQYF. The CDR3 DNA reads TGTGCCAGCAGCGTGGGGCGGACTCTCTACGAGCAGTACTTC.

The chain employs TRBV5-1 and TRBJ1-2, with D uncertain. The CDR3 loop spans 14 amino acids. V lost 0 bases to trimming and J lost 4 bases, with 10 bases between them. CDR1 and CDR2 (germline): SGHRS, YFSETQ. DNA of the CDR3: TGCGCCAGCAGCTTGGCCGTACCAGGCTATGGCTACACCTTC. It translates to CASSLAVPGYGYTF.

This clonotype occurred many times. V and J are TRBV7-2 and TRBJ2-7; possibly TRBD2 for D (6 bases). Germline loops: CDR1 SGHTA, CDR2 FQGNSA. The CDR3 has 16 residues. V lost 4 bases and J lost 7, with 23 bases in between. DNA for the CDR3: TGTGCCAGCAGCTCCCGAGGGATAACGGGAGCTGGTGAGCAGTACTTC. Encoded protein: CASSSRGITGAGEQYF.

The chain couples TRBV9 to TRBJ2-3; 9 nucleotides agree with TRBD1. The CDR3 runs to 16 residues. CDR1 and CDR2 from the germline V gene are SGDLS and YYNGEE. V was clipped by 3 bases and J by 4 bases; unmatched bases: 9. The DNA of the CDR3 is TGTGCCAGCAGCGCAGCCGGGACAGGGTGGGCAGATACGCAGTATTTT. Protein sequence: CASSAAGTGWADTQYF.

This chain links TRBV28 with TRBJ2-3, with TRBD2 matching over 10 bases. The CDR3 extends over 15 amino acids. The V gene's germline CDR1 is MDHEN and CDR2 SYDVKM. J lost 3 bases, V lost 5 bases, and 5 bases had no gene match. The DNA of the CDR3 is TGTGCCAGCAGTCCTCAACTAGCGGGGACAGATACGCAGTATTTT. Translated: CASSPQLAGTDTQYF.

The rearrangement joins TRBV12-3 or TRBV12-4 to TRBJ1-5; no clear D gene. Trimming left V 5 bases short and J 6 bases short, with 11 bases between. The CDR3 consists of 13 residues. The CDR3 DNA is TGTGCCAGCAGTCTAGAGATATCTCAGCCCCAGCATTTT. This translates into CASSLEISQPQHF.

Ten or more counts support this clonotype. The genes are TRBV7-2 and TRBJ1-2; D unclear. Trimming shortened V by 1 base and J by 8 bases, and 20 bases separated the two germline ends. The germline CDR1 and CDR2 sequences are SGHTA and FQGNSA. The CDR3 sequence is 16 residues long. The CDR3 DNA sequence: TGTGCCAGCAGCTTAGGTGGGGTGCCTCAACAAGGCGGCTACACCTTC. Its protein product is CASSLGGVPQQGGYTF.

The CDR3 loop is CASSYQGAEAFF. In nucleotides, the CDR3 is TGCGCCAGCAGCTACCAGGGGGCTGAAGCTTTCTTT. The chain links TRBV4-1 to TRBJ1-1; 7 nucleotides match TRBD1. Germline-derived CDR1 and CDR2 are MGHRA and YSYEKL. The CDR3 is 12 residues long. After removal of 5 bases from V and 6 bases from J, the junction contained 3 bases not matched to a gene.

Written as DNA, the CDR3 is TGTGCCAGCAGTTACTCGACCGCAGAGGGCTACACCTTC. This codes for CASSYSTAEGYTF. This rearrangement joins TRBV6-5 to TRBJ1-2; D unclear. Germline CDR1 is MNHEY and CDR2 is SVGAGI. CDR3 length equals 13 residues. V lost 0 bases, J lost 8 bases, and 10 bases lay in between.

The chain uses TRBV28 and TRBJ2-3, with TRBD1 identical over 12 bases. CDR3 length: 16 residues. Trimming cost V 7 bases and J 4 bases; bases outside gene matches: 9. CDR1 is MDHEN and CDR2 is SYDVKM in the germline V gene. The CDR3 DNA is TGTGCCAGCACCGTGGGGGGACAGGGGGCACCAGATACGCAGTATTTT. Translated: CASTVGGQGAPDTQYF.